This T cell receptor (beta chain) was profiled in a study of cytomegalovirus exposure and HLA in healthy donors. As for the study in general: As an earlier analysis found, around 170 million T cells yielded about 120 million unique TCR beta sequences. Study conclusions and caveats: The study labeled 150 to 200 TCR beta chains cytomegalovirus-associated. Immune exposure information available was restricted to CMV serostatus.

This clone has only one observation. The antigen is unknown. The PCR contained 60 Vbeta and 13 Jbeta primers. Produced via immunoSEQ multiplex PCR; TCRdb's table is partial and in-frame only. The data show 150,000 to 200,000 clones, 70% to 90% seen once. Sequences were obtained from PBMCs. The sequence derives from a woman aged 18-29 years in good health and CMV-seronegative.

This CDR3 reads CASSSTISGGYEQYF. The CDR3 nucleotides read TGTGCCAGCAGTTCCACTATAAGCGGGGGCTACGAGCAGTACTTC. The chain is built from TRBV28 and TRBJ2-7; 8 nucleotides match TRBD2. The CDR3 extends over 15 amino acids. Germline lookup yields CDR1 MDHEN and CDR2 SYDVKM. V trimming: 4 bases; J trimming: 3 bases; junction bases outside the gene matches: 8. The whole variable domain, remainder taken from reference TRBV28 and TRBJ2-7, is DVKVTQSSRYLVKRTGEKVFLECVQDMDHENMFWYRQDPGLGLRLIYFSYDVKMKEKGDIPEGYSVSREKKERFSLILESASTNQTSMYLCASSSTISGGYEQYFGPGTRLTVT.